This record looks at one TCR beta chain sequence and its context. Its binding antigen is unknown. Base quality data are lacking; no much larger clone is found one base away. This entry belongs to a study of a mutant IDH1 vaccine in newly diagnosed glioma (dated by TCRdb to the early 2020s). Describing the broader study: Vaccination started 4-6 weeks after radiotherapy alone, or was given together with temozolomide cycles in the groups whose treatment included chemotherapy. Of the 30 to 35 patients who were treated, 62.5% were male and 37.5% were female, and the mean age was around 41 years. Prior to enrollment, patients had been given standard therapy consisting of radiotherapy alone, temozolomide alone, or radiochemotherapy with temozolomide, with the combination given to most patients. The week-35 safety follow-up took place at visit V12, and the week-47 end of study took place at visit V13. Peripheral blood was drawn at six visits: V03 (baseline), V05, V07, V10, V12 and V13. Longitudinal TCRB deep sequencing was performed for roughly 25 treated patients wherever samples were available for exploratory analyses.

Receptor libraries were prepared by the immunoSEQ multiplex PCR assay. The hsTCRB Kit was used according to the manufacturer's protocol to amplify rearranged TCR beta chain sequences. Sequencing of TCRB libraries was carried out on an Illumina MiSeq. In the authors' own workflow: Demultiplexing, trimming and gene mapping were performed with the kit vendor's proprietary platform. TCRdb holds this immuneACCESS table with in-frame rearrangements only. Some clones are missing; in checked studies, unresolved V genes explain under half, and the rest has no known cause. V, J and clone size are taken as reported in that table, and D and trimming were inferred from the DNA itself. This sample has tens of thousands of clones in its table, and 74% of those were observed once. The ten most abundant clones make up roughly 4.3% of the sample. Summary of the overall study and its limitations: Pseudoprogression appeared unrelated to alterations in the top peripheral T cell clonotypes detected by TCRB sequencing. Selection of PBMC samples for TCRB deep sequencing was based on availability. Across multiple MHC alleles, vaccine-induced immune responses were seen in approximately 93% of patients. According to the authors, sample limitations meant that analyses of patient blood samples could not be reproduced.

The time point label for this specimen denotes: week 35, safety follow-up. Every vaccine dose consisted of 300 ug of a 20-mer mutant IDH1 peptide in Montanide, administered subcutaneously together with topical imiquimod. Eight vaccinations were administered to patients in weeks 1, 3, 5, 7, 11, 15, 19 and 23, corresponding to visits V03 through V10. Donors had newly diagnosed WHO grade 3 or 4 IDH1-mutant astrocytomas with loss of nuclear ATRX. The samples were drawn from NOA16, a multicentre, single-arm, open-label phase I trial in Germany that tested a mutant IDH1 peptide vaccine in humans for the first time. Genomic DNA for TCRB sequencing was isolated from EDTA blood with the DNeasy Blood and Tissue Kit. The sample was PBMCs, taken from a glioma patient whose treatment included an IDH1 peptide vaccine. The receptor comes from a man over 45 with glioma.

CDR3 loop: CASSGMGGAAYNEQFF. The nucleotides read TGTGCCAGCAGTGGGATGGGGGGGGCCGCCTACAATGAGCAGTTCTTC. The chain is encoded by TRBV6-4 joined to TRBJ2-1; D gene: possibly TRBD2, on 7 matching bases. The CDR3 measures 16 amino acids from cysteine to phenylalanine. Solely the CDR3 DNA is kept, with 48 bases framed from the first base. Trimming takes 4 bases from V and 2 bases from J, and the germline ends sit 15 bases apart. CDR1 and CDR2, looked up from the germline V gene, are MRHNA and SNTAGT.